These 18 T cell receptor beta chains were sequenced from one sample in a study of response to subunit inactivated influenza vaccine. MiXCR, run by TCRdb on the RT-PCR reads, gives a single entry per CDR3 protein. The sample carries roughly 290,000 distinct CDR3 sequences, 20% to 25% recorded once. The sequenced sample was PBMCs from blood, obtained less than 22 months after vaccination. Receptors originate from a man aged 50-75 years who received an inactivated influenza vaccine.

The CDR3 is CASSVGGETGVTTEAFF. The CDR3 DNA reads TGTGCCAGCAGCGTAGGGGGGGAAACAGGGGTCACTACTGAAGCTTTCTTT. The rearrangement links TRBV9 to TRBJ1-1; TRBD1 agrees at 7 bases. Germline V gene sequence: CDR1 SGDLS, CDR2 YYNGEE. The trim removed 0 bases at V and 5 bases at J, leaving 13 bases unmatched. This CDR3 comprises 17 residues.

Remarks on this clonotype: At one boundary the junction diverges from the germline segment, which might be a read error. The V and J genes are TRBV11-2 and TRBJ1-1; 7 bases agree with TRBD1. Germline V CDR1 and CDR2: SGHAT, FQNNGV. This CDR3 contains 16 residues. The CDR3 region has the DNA TGTGCCAGCAGCTTTGACAGGGAGTTTGGGAACACTGGAGCTTTCTTT. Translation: CASSFDREFGNTGAFF.

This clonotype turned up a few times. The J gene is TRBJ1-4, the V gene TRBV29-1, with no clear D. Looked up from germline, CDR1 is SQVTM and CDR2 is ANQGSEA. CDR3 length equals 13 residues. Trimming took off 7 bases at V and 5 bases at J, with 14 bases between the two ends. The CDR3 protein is CSARPTANEKLFF. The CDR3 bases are TGCAGCGCGAGGCCTACCGCGAATGAAAAACTGTTTTTT.

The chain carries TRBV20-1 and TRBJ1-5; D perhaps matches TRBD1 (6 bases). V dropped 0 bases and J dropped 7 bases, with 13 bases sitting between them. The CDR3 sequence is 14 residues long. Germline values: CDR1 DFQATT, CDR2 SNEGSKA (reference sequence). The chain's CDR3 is CSARDPGERQPQHF. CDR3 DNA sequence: TGCAGTGCTAGAGACCCAGGGGAAAGACAGCCCCAGCATTTT.

CDR3 nucleotides: TGCAGTGCTAGAGATCCCAGGGGAACTGAAGCTTTCTTT. This sequence encodes CSARDPRGTEAFF. V and J are TRBV20-1 and TRBJ1-1; D possibly corresponds to TRBD1 (6 bases). Germline V gives CDR1 DFQATT, CDR2 SNEGSKA (reference sequence). This CDR3 spans 13 amino acids. The germline V and J ends were trimmed by 0 bases and 5 bases, with 10 bases remaining between them.

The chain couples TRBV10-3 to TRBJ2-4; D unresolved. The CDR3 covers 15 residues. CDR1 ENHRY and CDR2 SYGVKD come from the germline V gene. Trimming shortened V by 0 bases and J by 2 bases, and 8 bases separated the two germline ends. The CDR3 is CAISESAFPKNIQYF. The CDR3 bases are TGTGCCATCAGTGAGTCGGCGTTTCCCAAAAACATTCAGTACTTC.

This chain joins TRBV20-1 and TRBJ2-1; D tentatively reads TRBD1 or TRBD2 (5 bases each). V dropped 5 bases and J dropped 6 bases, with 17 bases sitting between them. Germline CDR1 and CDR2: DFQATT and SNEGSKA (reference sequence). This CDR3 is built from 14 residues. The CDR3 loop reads CSARDRYTFNEQFF. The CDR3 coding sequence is TGCAGTGCTCGGGACCGATACACTTTCAATGAGCAGTTCTTC.

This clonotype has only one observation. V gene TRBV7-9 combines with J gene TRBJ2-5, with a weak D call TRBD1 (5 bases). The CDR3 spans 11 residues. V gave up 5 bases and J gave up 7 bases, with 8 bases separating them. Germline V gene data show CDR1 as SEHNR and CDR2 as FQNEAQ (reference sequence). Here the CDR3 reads CASSIRGTQYF. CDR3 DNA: TGTGCCAGCAGCATTAGGGGGACCCAGTACTTC.

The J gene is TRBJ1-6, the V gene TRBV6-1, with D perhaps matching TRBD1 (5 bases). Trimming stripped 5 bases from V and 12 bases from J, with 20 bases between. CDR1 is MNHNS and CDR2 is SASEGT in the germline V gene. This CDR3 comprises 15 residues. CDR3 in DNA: TGTGCCAGCAGTAGCCCAGGGAGGGGATGGGGACCCCTCCACTTT. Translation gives CASSSPGRGWGPLHF.

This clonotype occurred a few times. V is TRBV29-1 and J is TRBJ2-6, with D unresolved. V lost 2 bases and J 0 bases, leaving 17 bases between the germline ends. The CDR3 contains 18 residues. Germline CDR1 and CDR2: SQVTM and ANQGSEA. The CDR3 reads CSVELAGSPSSGANVLTF. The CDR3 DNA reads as TGCAGCGTTGAATTGGCCGGCAGCCCGAGCTCTGGGGCCAACGTCCTGACTTTC.

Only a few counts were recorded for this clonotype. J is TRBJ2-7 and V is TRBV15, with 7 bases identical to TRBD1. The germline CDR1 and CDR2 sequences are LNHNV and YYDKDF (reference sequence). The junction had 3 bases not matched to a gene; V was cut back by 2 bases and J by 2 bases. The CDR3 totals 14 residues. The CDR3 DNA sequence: TGTGCCACCAGCAGACTTACAGGGGCCTACGAGCAGTACTTC. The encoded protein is CATSRLTGAYEQYF.

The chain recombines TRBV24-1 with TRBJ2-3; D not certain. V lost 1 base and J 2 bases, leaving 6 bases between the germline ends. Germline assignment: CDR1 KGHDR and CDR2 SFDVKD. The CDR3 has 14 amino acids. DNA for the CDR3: TGTGCCACCAGTGATTTTCAGTACACAGATACGCAGTATTTT. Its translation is CATSDFQYTDTQYF.

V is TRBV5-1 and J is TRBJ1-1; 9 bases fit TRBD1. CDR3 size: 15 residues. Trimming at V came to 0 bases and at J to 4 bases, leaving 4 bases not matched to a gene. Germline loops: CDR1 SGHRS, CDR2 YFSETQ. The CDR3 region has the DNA TGCGCCAGCAGCTTGGATTCGACAGGGGGCACTGAAGCTTTCTTT. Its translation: CASSLDSTGGTEAFF.

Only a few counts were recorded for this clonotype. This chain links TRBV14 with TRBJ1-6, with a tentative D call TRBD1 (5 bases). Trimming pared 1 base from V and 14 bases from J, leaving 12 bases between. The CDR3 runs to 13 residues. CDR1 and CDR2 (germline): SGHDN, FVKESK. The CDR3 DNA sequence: TGTGCCAGCAGCCAAGGTAGACAGAGGACCCTCCACTTT. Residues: CASSQGRQRTLHF.

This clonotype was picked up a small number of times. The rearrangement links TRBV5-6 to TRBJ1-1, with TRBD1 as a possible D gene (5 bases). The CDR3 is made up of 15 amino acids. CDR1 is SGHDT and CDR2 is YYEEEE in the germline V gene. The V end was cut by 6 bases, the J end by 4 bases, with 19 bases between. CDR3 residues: CASNTPEGKGTEAFF. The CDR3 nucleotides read TGTGCCAGCAACACCCCTGAGGGGAAGGGCACTGAAGCTTTCTTT.

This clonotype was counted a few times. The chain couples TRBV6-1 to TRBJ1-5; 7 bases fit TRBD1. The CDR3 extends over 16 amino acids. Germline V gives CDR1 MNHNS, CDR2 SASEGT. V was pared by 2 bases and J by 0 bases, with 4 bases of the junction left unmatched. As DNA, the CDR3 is TGTGCCAGCAGTGAAAGGACAGGTCATAGCAATCAGCCCCAGCATTTT. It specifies CASSERTGHSNQPQHF.

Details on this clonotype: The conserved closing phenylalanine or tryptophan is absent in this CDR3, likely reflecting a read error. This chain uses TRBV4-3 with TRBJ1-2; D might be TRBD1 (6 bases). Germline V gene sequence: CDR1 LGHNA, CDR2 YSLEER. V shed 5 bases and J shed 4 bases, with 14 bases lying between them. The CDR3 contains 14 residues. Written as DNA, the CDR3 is TGCGCCAGCAGCTACTACTTAGGGGGCTATGGCTACACCCTC. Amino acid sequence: CASSYYLGGYGYTL.

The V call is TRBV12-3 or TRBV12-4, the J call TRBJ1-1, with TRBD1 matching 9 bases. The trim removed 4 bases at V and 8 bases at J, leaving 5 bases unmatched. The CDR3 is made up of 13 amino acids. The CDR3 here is CASSSTGGGEAFF. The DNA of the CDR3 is TGTGCCAGCAGTTCCACAGGGGGCGGGGAAGCTTTCTTT.